Listed below are T cell receptor beta chains from one sample, sequenced in a study of CD8 T cells in ankylosing spondylitis. In TCRdb, the 5' RACE reads were re-called with MiXCR into one record per CDR3 protein. This sample yields approximately 400,000 distinct CDR3 sequences, of which roughly 25% are seen a single time; about 0.92% belongs to the top ten. Material for sequencing was blood, either unsorted or a sorted T cell fraction (not recorded which). Source of these receptors: a male donor with ankylosing spondylitis. Both conserved end residues are part of each CDR3. Each record gives: CDR3 length, D gene, clone size, V gene, J gene, CDR3 DNA, CDR3 protein. D genes are given only for firm matches. Where a row states a size, it is once, few, many or the class of an expanded clone; other rows omit it.

length: 16
D: TRBD2
size: few
V: TRBV20-1
J: TRBJ2-5
DNA: TGCAGTGCCCCGGGACTAGCGGGAGGGCCGGGAGAGACCCAGTACTTC
CDR3: CSAPGLAGGPGETQYF

length: 18
D: TRBD1
size: -
V: TRBV11-2
J: TRBJ1-5
DNA: TGTGCCAGCAGCTTAGGAGGTGGACAGGGGTATAGCAATCAGCCCCAGCATTTT
CDR3: CASSLGGGQGYSNQPQHF

length: 16
D: TRBD2
size: -
V: TRBV7-7
J: TRBJ2-1
DNA: TGTGCCAGCAGCCCGAATCTAGCGGGAGTTGACAATGAGCAGTTCTTC
CDR3: CASSPNLAGVDNEQFF

length: 14
D: TRBD1
size: few
V: TRBV5-1
J: TRBJ2-3
DNA: TGCGCCAGCAGCCAGGGACAGCGCACAGATACGCAGTATTTT
CDR3: CASSQGQRTDTQYF

length: 18
D: TRBD2
size: -
V: TRBV11-2
J: TRBJ2-3
DNA: TGTGCCAGCAGCTTTGTCGGGACTAGCGGGGCGAGCACAGATACGCAGTATTTT
CDR3: CASSFVGTSGASTDTQYF

length: 12
D: -
size: few
V: TRBV28
J: TRBJ1-1
DNA: TGTGCCAGCAGCATTATATTACAGGAAGCTTTCTTT
CDR3: CASSIILQEAFF

length: 14
D: -
size: few
V: TRBV10-3
J: TRBJ1-2
DNA: TGTGCCATCAGTGAGTCCAGCAGCACCTATGGCTACACCTTC
CDR3: CAISESSSTYGYTF

length: 13
D: -
size: -
V: TRBV7-2
J: TRBJ1-2
DNA: TGTGCCAGCAGCTTAGAGGTGTGGTACGGCTACACCTTC
CDR3: CASSLEVWYGYTF

length: 16
D: -
size: few
V: TRBV6-2/TRBV6-3
J: TRBJ2-3
DNA: TGTGCCAGCAGTCCCTTAGATCAGGGCGGCACAGATACGCAGTATTTT
CDR3: CASSPLDQGGTDTQYF

length: 15
D: TRBD2
size: few
V: TRBV2
J: TRBJ2-7
DNA: TGTGCCAGCACGAAGATAACAGCGGGGGTCTACGAGCAGTACTTC
CDR3: CASTKITAGVYEQYF

length: 16
D: TRBD1
size: -
V: TRBV15
J: TRBJ2-7
DNA: TGTGCCACCAGCAGAGACCGGGACAGGCGCTTATACGAGCAGTACTTC
CDR3: CATSRDRDRRLYEQYF

length: 15
D: -
size: -
V: TRBV20-1
J: TRBJ1-4
DNA: TGCAGTGCAAAAACCCCATTCAAATCTAATGAAAAACTGTTTTTT
CDR3: CSAKTPFKSNEKLFF

length: 18
D: TRBD2
size: few
V: TRBV12-3/TRBV12-4
J: TRBJ2-1
DNA: TGTGCCAGCAGTCCCGGGATAGCGGGAGGGCCGCAGTACAATGAGCAGTTCTTC
CDR3: CASSPGIAGGPQYNEQFF

length: 15
D: -
size: -
V: TRBV7-6
J: TRBJ2-3
DNA: TGTGCCAGCAGCTTAGGAGGAGTAGGGACAGATACGCAGTATTTT
CDR3: CASSLGGVGTDTQYF

length: 12
D: -
size: few
V: TRBV7-2
J: TRBJ1-5
DNA: TGTGCCAGCAGCTTGGACGTAGCGCCCCAGCATTTT
CDR3: CASSLDVAPQHF

length: 16
D: -
size: -
V: TRBV4-1
J: TRBJ1-2
DNA: TGCGCCAGCAGCCAAGAAGGCGGAGGGGCGTCCGTAGGCTACACCTTC
CDR3: CASSQEGGGASVGYTF

length: 15
D: TRBD2
size: few
V: TRBV10-1
J: TRBJ2-1
DNA: TGCGCCAGCAGTGATCGGGGACTAGCGAGTAATGAGCAGTTCTTC
CDR3: CASSDRGLASNEQFF

length: 15
D: -
size: -
V: TRBV9
J: TRBJ1-6
DNA: TGTGCCAGCAGCCTCCGGGCCCAAGGGAATTCACCCCTCCACTTT
CDR3: CASSLRAQGNSPLHF

length: 14
D: TRBD1
size: -
V: TRBV11-2
J: TRBJ1-3
DNA: TGTGCCAGCAGCTACACAGGGGATGGAAACACCATATATTTT
CDR3: CASSYTGDGNTIYF

length: 13
D: TRBD1
size: many
V: TRBV6-1
J: TRBJ2-1
DNA: TGTGCCAGCACCCCAGGGGGCTACAATGAGCAGTTCTTC
CDR3: CASTPGGYNEQFF

length: 13
D: -
size: few
V: TRBV7-2
J: TRBJ2-1
DNA: TGTGCCAGCAGCTTAAGGCCGCCCAATGAGCAGTTCTTC
CDR3: CASSLRPPNEQFF

length: 14
D: -
size: many
V: TRBV7-2
J: TRBJ1-3
DNA: TGTGCCAGCAGGACGGGCGGATTTGGAAACACCATATATTTT
CDR3: CASRTGGFGNTIYF

length: 11
D: -
size: few
V: TRBV29-1
J: TRBJ2-2
DNA: TGCAGCGTTGGGACAGCCGGGGAGCTGTTTTTT
CDR3: CSVGTAGELFF

length: 12
D: -
size: -
V: TRBV19
J: TRBJ1-2
DNA: TGTGCCAGTAGTATACAAGGCTATGGCTACACCTTC
CDR3: CASSIQGYGYTF

length: 15
D: -
size: few
V: TRBV5-1
J: TRBJ2-5
DNA: TGCGCCAGCAGCTTGGAAGGCACCAGGGGAGAGACCCAGTACTTC
CDR3: CASSLEGTRGETQYF

length: 14
D: -
size: -
V: TRBV7-2
J: TRBJ2-1
DNA: TGTGCCAGCAGCATACCCACGTCACCCGGCGGGCAGTTCTTC
CDR3: CASSIPTSPGGQFF

length: 15
D: TRBD2
size: once
V: TRBV10-3
J: TRBJ2-1
DNA: TGTGCCATCAGTGACTTTGGGACTAGCGGGGGGCGGTGGTTCTTC
CDR3: CAISDFGTSGGRWFF

length: 14
D: -
size: -
V: TRBV18
J: TRBJ2-7
DNA: TGTGCCAGCTCACCACCTCCAGGCTCCTACGAGCAGTACTTC
CDR3: CASSPPPGSYEQYF

length: 16
D: -
size: -
V: TRBV4-2
J: TRBJ1-4
DNA: TGTGCCAGCAGCCCCGAGGCGGGAGGAGCAGGAGGAAAACTGTTTTTT
CDR3: CASSPEAGGAGGKLFF

length: 14
D: TRBD1
size: few
V: TRBV12-3/TRBV12-4
J: TRBJ1-4
DNA: TGTGCCAGCAGTTTCCGAGGGGGCCTTGAAAAACTGTTTTTT
CDR3: CASSFRGGLEKLFF

length: 17
D: TRBD1
size: -
V: TRBV28
J: TRBJ2-2
DNA: TGTGCCAGCAGTTTTACCCTGGGACAGCTTAACACCGGGGAGCTGTTTTTT
CDR3: CASSFTLGQLNTGELFF

length: 14
D: TRBD1
size: -
V: TRBV20-1
J: TRBJ1-5
DNA: TGCAGTGCCACGACAGGGCGTAATAATCAGCCCCAGCATTTT
CDR3: CSATTGRNNQPQHF

length: 13
D: -
size: few
V: TRBV12-3/TRBV12-4
J: TRBJ1-5
DNA: TGTGCCAGTCAGGAAGGTGGCAATCAGCCCCAGCATTTT
CDR3: CASQEGGNQPQHF

length: 15
D: TRBD1
size: -
V: TRBV29-1
J: TRBJ2-1
DNA: TGCAGCGCCCCGGGACAGGGGGCGAGGTACAATGAGCAGTTCTTC
CDR3: CSAPGQGARYNEQFF

length: 13
D: -
size: -
V: TRBV7-2
J: TRBJ2-5
DNA: TGTGCCAGCAGCTTACAGGGTTTAGAGACCCAGTACTTC
CDR3: CASSLQGLETQYF

length: 12
D: TRBD2
size: few
V: TRBV29-1
J: TRBJ2-7
DNA: TGCAGCGTTAAGGGACTAGCTTACGAGCAGTACTTC
CDR3: CSVKGLAYEQYF

length: 15
D: TRBD2
size: many
V: TRBV12-3/TRBV12-4
J: TRBJ2-2
DNA: TGTGCCAGCAGTTTTCGGGAGGGGAACACCGGGGAGCTGTTTTTT
CDR3: CASSFREGNTGELFF